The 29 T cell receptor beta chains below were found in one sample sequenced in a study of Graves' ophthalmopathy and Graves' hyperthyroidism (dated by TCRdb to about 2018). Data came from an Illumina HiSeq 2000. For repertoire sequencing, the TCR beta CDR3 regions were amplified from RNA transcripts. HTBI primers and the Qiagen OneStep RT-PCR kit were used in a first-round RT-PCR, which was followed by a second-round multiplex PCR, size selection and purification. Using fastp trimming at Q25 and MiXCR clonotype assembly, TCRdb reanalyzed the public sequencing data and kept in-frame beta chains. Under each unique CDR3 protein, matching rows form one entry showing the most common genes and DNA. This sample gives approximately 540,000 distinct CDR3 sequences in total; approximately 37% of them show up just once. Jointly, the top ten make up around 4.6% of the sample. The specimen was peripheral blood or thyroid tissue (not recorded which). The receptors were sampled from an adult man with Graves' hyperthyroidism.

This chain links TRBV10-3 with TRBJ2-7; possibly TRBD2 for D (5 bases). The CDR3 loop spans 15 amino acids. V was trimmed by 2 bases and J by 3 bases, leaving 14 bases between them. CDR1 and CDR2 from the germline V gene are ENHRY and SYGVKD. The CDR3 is CAISEPQKGVYEQYF. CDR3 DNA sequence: TGTGCCATCAGTGAGCCGCAAAAGGGAGTCTACGAGCAGTACTTC.

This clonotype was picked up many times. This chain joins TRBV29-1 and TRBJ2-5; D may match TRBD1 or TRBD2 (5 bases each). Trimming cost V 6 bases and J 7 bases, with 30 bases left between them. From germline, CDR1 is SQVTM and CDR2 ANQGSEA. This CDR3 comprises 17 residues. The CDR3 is CSVPKGTLQGYKGTQYF. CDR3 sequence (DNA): TGCAGCGTCCCAAAAGGGACCTTGCAGGGCTACAAGGGGACCCAGTACTTC.

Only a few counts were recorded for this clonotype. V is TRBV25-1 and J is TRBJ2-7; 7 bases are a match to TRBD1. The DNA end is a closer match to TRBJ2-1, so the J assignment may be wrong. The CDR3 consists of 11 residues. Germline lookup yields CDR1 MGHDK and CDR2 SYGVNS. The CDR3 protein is CASTTGVEQFF. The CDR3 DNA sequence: TGTGCCAGCACTACAGGGGTTGAGCAGTTCTTC.

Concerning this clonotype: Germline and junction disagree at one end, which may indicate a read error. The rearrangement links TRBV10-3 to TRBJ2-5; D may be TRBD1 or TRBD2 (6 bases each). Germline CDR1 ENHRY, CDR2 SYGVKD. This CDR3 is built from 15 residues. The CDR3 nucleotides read TGTGCCAGCAGTGAAGTTAGTGGAGGGGGGGAGACCCAGTACTTC. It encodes CASSEVSGGGETQYF.

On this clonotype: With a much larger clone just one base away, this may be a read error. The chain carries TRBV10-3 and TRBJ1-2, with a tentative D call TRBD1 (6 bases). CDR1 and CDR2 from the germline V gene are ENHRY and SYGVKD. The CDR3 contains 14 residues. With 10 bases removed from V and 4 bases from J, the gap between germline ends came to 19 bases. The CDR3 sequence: CASEASTGRYGYTF. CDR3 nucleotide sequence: TGTGCCAGCGAAGCCTCAACAGGGCGCTATGGCTACACCTTC.

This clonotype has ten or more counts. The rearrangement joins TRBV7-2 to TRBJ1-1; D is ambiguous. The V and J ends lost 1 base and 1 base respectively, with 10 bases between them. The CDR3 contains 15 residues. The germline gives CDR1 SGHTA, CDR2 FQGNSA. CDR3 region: CASSLDRAENTEAFF. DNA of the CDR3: TGTGCCAGCAGCTTAGACCGCGCGGAGAACACTGAAGCTTTCTTT.

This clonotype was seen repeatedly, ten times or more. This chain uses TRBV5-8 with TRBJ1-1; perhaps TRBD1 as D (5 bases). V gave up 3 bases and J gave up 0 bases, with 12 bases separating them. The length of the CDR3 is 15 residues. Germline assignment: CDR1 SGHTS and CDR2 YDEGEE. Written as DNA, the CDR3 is TGTGCCAGCAGCTCAGACAGCTCTTTGAACACTGAAGCTTTCTTT. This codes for CASSSDSSLNTEAFF.

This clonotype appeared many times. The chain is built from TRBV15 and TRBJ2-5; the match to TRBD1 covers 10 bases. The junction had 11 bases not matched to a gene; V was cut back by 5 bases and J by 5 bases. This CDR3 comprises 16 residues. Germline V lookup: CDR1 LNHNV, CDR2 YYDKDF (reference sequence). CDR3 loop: CATSPRQGATGETQYF. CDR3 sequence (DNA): TGTGCCACCAGCCCCCGACAGGGGGCAACGGGGGAGACCCAGTACTTC.

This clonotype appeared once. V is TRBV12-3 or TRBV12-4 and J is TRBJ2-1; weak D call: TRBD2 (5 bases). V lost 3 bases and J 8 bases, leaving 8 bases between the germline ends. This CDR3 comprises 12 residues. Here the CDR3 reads CASSLWRDEQFF. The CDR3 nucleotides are TGTGCCAGCAGTTTGTGGCGGGATGAGCAGTTCTTC.

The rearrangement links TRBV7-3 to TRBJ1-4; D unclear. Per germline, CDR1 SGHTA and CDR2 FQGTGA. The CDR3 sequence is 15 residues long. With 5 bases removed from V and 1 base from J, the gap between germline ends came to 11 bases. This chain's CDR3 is CASSKGAETNEKLFF. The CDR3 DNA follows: TGTGCCAGCAGCAAGGGAGCGGAAACTAATGAAAAACTGTTTTTT.

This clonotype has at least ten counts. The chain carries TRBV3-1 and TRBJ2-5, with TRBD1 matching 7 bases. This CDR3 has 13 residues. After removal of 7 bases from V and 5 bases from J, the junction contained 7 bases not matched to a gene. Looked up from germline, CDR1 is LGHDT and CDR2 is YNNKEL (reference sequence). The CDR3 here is CASTATGDETQYF. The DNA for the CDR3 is TGTGCCAGCACCGCAACAGGGGACGAGACCCAGTACTTC.

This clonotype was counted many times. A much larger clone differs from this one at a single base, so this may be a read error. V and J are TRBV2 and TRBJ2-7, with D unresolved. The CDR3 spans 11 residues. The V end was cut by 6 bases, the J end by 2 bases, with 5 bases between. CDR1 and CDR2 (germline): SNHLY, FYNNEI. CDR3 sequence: CASRSTYEQYF. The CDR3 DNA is TGTGCCAGCAGGTCTACCTACGAGCAGTACTTC.

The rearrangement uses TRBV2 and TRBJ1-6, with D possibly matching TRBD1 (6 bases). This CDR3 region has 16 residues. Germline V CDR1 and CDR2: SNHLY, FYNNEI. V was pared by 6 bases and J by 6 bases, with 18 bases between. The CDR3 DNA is TGTGCCAGCAGCTTAGGGCAGCGGGGGCCTAATTCACCCCTCCACTTT. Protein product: CASSLGQRGPNSPLHF. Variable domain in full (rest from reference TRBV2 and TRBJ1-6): EPEVTQTPSHQVTQMGQEVILRCVPISNHLYFYWYRQILGQKVEFLVSFYNNEISEKSEIFDDQFSVERPDGSNFTLKIRSTKLEDSAMYFCASSLGQRGPNSPLHFGNGTRLTVT.

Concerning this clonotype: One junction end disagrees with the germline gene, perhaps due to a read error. The CDR3 here is CASSLGLSSYEQHF. The CDR3, as DNA: TGCGCCAGCAGCTTGGGCTTAAGCTCCTACGAGCAGCACTTC. The rearrangement joins TRBV5-1 to TRBJ2-7; D uncertain. Germline-derived CDR1 and CDR2 are SGHRS and YFSETQ. The CDR3 has 14 amino acids.

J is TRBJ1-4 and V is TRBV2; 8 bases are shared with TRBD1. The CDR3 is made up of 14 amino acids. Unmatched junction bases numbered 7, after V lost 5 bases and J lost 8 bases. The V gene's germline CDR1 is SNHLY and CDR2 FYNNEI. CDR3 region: CASSSPGQAEKLFF. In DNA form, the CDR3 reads TGTGCCAGCAGTTCCCCGGGACAGGCCGAAAAACTGTTTTTT.

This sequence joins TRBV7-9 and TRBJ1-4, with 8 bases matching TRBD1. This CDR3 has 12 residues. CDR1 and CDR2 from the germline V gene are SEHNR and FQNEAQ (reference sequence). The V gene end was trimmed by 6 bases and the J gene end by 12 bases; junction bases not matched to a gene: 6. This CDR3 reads CASRHRGSELFF. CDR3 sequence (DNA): TGTGCCAGCAGGCACAGGGGGTCGGAACTGTTTTTT.

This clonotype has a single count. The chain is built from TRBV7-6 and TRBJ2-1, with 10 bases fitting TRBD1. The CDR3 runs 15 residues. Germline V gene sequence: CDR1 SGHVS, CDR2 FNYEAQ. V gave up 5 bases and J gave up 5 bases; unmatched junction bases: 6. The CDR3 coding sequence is TGTGCCAGCAGCCACCGGGACAGGGGTAACAATGAGCAGTTCTTC. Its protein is CASSHRDRGNNEQFF.

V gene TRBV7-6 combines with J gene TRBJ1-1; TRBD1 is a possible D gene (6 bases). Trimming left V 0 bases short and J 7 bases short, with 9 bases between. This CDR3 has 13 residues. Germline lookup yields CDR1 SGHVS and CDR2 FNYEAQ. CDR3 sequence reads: CASSLAGAHEAFF. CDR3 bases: TGTGCCAGCAGCTTAGCGGGGGCACATGAAGCTTTCTTT.

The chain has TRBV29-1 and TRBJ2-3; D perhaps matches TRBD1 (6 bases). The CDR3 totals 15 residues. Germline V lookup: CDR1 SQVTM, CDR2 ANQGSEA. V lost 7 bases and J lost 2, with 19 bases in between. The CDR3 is CSAGLVNRDTDTQYF. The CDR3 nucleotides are TGCAGCGCCGGTCTCGTTAACAGGGACACAGATACGCAGTATTTT.

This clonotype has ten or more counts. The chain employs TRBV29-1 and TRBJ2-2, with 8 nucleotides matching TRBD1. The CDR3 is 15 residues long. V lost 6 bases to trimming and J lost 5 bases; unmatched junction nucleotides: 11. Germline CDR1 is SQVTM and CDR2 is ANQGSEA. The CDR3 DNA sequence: TGCAGCGTGGAAAGGACAGGGCGACGAACCGGGGAGCTGTTTTTT. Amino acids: CSVERTGRRTGELFF.

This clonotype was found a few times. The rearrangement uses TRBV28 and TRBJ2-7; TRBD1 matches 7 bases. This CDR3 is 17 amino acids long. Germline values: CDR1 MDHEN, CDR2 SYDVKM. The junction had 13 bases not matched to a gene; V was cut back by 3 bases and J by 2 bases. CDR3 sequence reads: CASSFVIGTESTYEQYF. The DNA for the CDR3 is TGTGCCAGCAGTTTCGTGATAGGGACAGAGAGCACCTACGAGCAGTACTTC.

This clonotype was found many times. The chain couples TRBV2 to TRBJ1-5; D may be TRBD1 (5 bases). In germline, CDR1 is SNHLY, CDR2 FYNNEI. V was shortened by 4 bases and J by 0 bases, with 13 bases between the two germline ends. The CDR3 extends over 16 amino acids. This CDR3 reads CASSVQAGDSNQPQHF. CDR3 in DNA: TGTGCCAGCAGTGTCCAGGCGGGGGATAGCAATCAGCCCCAGCATTTT.

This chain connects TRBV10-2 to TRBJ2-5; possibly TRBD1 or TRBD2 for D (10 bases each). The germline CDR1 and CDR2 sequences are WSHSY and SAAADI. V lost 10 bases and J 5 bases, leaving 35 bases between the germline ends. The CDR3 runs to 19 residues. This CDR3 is CANNLTTGGLAGDQETQYF. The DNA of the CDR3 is TGCGCCAACAATTTAACGACAGGGGGCCTAGCGGGAGATCAGGAGACCCAGTACTTC.

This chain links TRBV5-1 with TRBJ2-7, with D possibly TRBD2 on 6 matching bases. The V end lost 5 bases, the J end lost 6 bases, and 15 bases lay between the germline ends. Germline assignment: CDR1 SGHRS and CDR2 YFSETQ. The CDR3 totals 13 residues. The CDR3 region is CASREGQGSEQYF. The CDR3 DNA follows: TGCGCCAGCAGGGAGGGGCAGGGTAGCGAGCAGTACTTC.

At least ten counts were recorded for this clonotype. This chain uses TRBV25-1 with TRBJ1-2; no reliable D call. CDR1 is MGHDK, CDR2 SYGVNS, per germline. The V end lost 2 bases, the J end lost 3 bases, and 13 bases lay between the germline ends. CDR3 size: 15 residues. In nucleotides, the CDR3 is TGTGCCAGCAGTGAAAGGGCCCAGTCCGACTATGGCTACACCTTC. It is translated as CASSERAQSDYGYTF.

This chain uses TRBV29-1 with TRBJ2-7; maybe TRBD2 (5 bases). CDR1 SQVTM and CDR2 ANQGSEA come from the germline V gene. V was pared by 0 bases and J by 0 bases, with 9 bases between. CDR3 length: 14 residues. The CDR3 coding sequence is TGCAGCGTTGAAGAGCCGGGGAGCTCCTACGAGCAGTACTTC. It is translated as CSVEEPGSSYEQYF.

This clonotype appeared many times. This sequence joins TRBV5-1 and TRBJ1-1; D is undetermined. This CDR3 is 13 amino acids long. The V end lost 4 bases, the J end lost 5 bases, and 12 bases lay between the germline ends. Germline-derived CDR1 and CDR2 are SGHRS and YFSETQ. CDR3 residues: CASSLRYPTEAFF. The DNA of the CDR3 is TGCGCCAGCAGCCTCCGTTATCCTACTGAAGCTTTCTTT. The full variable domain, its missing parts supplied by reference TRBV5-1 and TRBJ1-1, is KAGVTQTPRYLIKTRGQQVTLSCSPISGHRSVSWYQQTPGQGLQFLFEYFSETQRNKGNFPGRFSGRQFSNSRSEMNVSTLELGDSALYLCASSLRYPTEAFFGQGTRLTVV.

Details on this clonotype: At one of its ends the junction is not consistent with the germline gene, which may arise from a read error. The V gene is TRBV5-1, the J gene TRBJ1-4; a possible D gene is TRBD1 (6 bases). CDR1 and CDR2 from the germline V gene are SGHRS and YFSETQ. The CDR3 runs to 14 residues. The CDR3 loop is CASSLDRTNGKLFF. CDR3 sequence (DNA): TGTGCCAGCAGCTTGGACAGAACTAATGGAAAACTGTTTTTT.

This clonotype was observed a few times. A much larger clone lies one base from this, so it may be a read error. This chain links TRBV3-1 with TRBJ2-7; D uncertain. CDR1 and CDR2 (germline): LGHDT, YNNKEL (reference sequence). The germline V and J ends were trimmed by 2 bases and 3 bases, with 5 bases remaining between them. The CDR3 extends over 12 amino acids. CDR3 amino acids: CASSQSRYEQYF. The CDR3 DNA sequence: TGTGCCAGCAGCCAATCTCGCTACGAGCAGTACTTC.